These 15 T cell receptor beta chains were all obtained from the same sample, sequenced in a study of human T cells and chemical hapten exposure. Total RNA was extracted from unfractionated whole blood. In TCRdb, the 5' RACE reads were re-called with MiXCR into one record per CDR3 protein. The sample consists of around 140,000 distinct CDR3 sequences, 4.1% of them appearing once. The receptors derive from a female donor in good health.

This clonotype was found many times. This sequence joins TRBV12-3 or TRBV12-4 and TRBJ2-5; unclear D gene. V was trimmed by 2 bases and J by 1 base, leaving 8 bases between them. CDR3 length equals 14 residues. The CDR3 nucleotides are TGTGCCAGCAGTTTACCGAGCACCCAAGAGACCCAGTACTTC. This translates into CASSLPSTQETQYF.

This clonotype was picked up a small number of times. The chain joins TRBV28 to TRBJ2-7; D is uncertain. CDR1 is MDHEN, CDR2 SYDVKM, per germline. V lost 4 bases and J 4 bases, leaving 11 bases between the germline ends. The CDR3 runs 13 residues. The CDR3 sequence: CASSCQLLYEQYF. The DNA for the CDR3 is TGTGCCAGCAGTTGTCAGCTACTTTACGAGCAGTACTTC.

There are many counts of this clonotype. The chain couples TRBV3-1 to TRBJ2-2; 7 nucleotides agree with TRBD1. CDR3 length: 19 residues. Germline lookup yields CDR1 LGHDT and CDR2 YNNKEL (reference sequence). The J segment lost 1 base and the V segment lost 2 bases, leaving 13 bases of the junction unmatched. The DNA of the CDR3 is TGTGCCAGCAGCCAATATCAGTGGGACAGTAGTTTGAACACCGGGGAGCTGTTTTTT. Translation: CASSQYQWDSSLNTGELFF.

This rearrangement joins TRBV7-2 to TRBJ2-3; D might be TRBD2 (6 bases). The V end lost 2 bases, the J end lost 2 bases, and 17 bases lay between the germline ends. This CDR3 comprises 17 residues. Germline loops: CDR1 SGHTA, CDR2 FQGNSA. This chain's CDR3 is CASSLRAGGRVTDTQYF. The CDR3 DNA sequence: TGTGCCAGCAGCTTACGCGCCGGGGGACGGGTCACAGATACGCAGTATTTT. Looking up the rest from reference TRBV7-2 and TRBJ2-3 gives the full variable domain: GAGVSQSPSNKVTEKGKDVELRCDPISGHTALYWYRQSLGQGLEFLIYFQGNSAPDKSGLPSDRFSAERTGGSVSTLTIQRTQQEDSAVYLCASSLRAGGRVTDTQYFGPGTRLTVL.

This clonotype has ten or more counts. The chain is built from TRBV7-2 and TRBJ2-5; D ambiguous. The CDR3 runs 14 residues. Germline-derived CDR1 and CDR2 are SGHTA and FQGNSA. The germline V and J ends were trimmed by 3 bases and 2 bases, with 10 bases remaining between them. The DNA for the CDR3 is TGTGCCAGCAGCTTTGCTGCGCGACAAGAGACCCAGTACTTC. Its protein product is CASSFAARQETQYF.

This clonotype was picked up many times. This chain uses TRBV4-3 with TRBJ1-1; TRBD1 matches 7 bases. The germline gives CDR1 LGHNA, CDR2 YSLEER. V was clipped by 0 bases and J by 1 base; unmatched bases: 2. The CDR3 is 15 residues long. The CDR3 DNA sequence: TGCGCCAGCAGCCAAGATACAGGGGAGAACACTGAAGCTTTCTTT. This codes for CASSQDTGENTEAFF.

This clonotype showed up many times. The chain recombines TRBV5-1 with TRBJ1-1, with 8 bases fitting TRBD1. In germline, CDR1 is SGHRS, CDR2 YFSETQ. V shed 4 bases and J 0 bases; nucleotides not matched to a gene: 14. This CDR3 contains 18 residues. In DNA form, the CDR3 reads TGCGCCAGCAGCCCTCAACCCGGGACAGGCAATTTGAACACTGAAGCTTTCTTT. It is translated as CASSPQPGTGNLNTEAFF.

The sample holds many counts of this clonotype. This chain joins TRBV5-1 and TRBJ2-1; a weak D match, TRBD2 (5 bases). The CDR3 consists of 14 residues. V shed 7 bases and J shed 9 bases, with 20 bases lying between them. Germline V gene data show CDR1 as SGHRS and CDR2 as YFSETQ. This CDR3 is CASGSTSRASEQFF. The CDR3 DNA is TGCGCCAGCGGCTCTACCTCGCGGGCTTCTGAGCAGTTCTTC.

The sample holds many counts of this clonotype. V is TRBV20-1 and J is TRBJ2-5; D is undetermined. Germline CDR1 is DFQATT and CDR2 is SNEGSKA (reference sequence). V lost 3 bases to trimming and J lost 3 bases, with 11 bases between them. The CDR3 runs 13 residues. CDR3 in amino acids: CSASVSPEETQYF. The CDR3 nucleotides are TGCAGTGCTAGTGTAAGCCCTGAAGAGACCCAGTACTTC.

At least ten counts were recorded for this clonotype. The chain is built from TRBV18 and TRBJ1-1; tentatively, D is TRBD1 (6 bases). V was cut by 2 bases and J by 4 bases, with 14 bases left in between. In germline, CDR1 is KGHSH, CDR2 LQKENI. This CDR3 is 15 amino acids long. CDR3 protein: CASSPWGGLGTEAFF. DNA for the CDR3: TGTGCCAGCTCACCATGGGGGGGCCTCGGCACTGAAGCTTTCTTT.

In its sample, this clonotype was seen a few times. This chain connects TRBV15 to TRBJ2-1, with TRBD1 identical over 9 bases. The CDR3 contains 17 residues. With 0 bases clipped from V and 3 bases from J, the junction kept 6 bases outside the gene matches. Germline CDR1 reads LNHNV; CDR2 reads YYDKDF (reference sequence). CDR3 sequence (DNA): TGTGCCACCAGCAGAGATCTTATGGGACAGGGCTACAATGAGCAGTTCTTC. Amino acids: CATSRDLMGQGYNEQFF.

This clonotype was picked up many times. The chain is built from TRBV6-4 and TRBJ1-2; a weak D match, TRBD1 (6 bases). CDR3 length: 13 amino acids. The ends were cut back, 5 bases at V and 7 bases at J, with 14 bases in the middle. The germline V gene encodes CDR1 MRHNA and CDR2 SNTAGT. This CDR3 is CASSLQGGLGYTF. The CDR3 DNA is TGTGCCAGCAGTTTACAGGGAGGGCTTGGCTACACCTTC.

There are many counts of this clonotype. V usage is TRBV2 and J usage is TRBJ2-7; 7 bases agree with TRBD1. This CDR3 contains 16 residues. Trimming took 6 bases from V and 5 from J; bases not matched to a gene: 16. Germline V gene data show CDR1 as SNHLY and CDR2 as FYNNEI. DNA of the CDR3: TGTGCCAGCAGCCCCTGGTCGGGCCAGGGGGACGACGAGCAGTACTTC. Protein sequence: CASSPWSGQGDDEQYF.

This clonotype appeared many times. The rearrangement links TRBV6-2 or TRBV6-3 to TRBJ1-1, with D unresolved. This CDR3 is 13 amino acids long. V lost 1 base and J 4 bases, leaving 7 bases between the germline ends. CDR1 and CDR2 (germline): MNHEY, SVGEGT. The CDR3, as DNA: TGTGCCAGCAGTTACTTTCGGGGCACTGAAGCTTTCTTT. It is translated as CASSYFRGTEAFF.

The chain is built from TRBV2 and TRBJ1-2, with 7 bases matching TRBD1. V lost 6 bases to trimming and J lost 2 bases; unmatched junction nucleotides: 9. Looked up from germline, CDR1 is SNHLY and CDR2 is FYNNEI. The CDR3 totals 15 residues. The CDR3 here is CASSARRQGNYGYTF. DNA for the CDR3: TGTGCCAGCAGCGCCCGCAGACAGGGCAACTATGGCTACACCTTC.